The 31 T cell receptor beta chains reported below all come from one sample, sequenced in a study of T cells after posttransplantation cyclophosphamide. Clones were read by immunoSEQ multiplex PCR, and TCRdb kept only the in-frame ones, dropping some. Recorded here are over 35,000 clones, none singletons. The sample taken for sequencing was PBMCs. These receptors all come from a man aged 40-49 years in good health, CMV-negative, and a related stem cell transplant donor.

This clone was detected many times. This chain joins TRBV7-2 and TRBJ2-1, with TRBD2 matching over 8 bases. The CDR3 runs 14 residues. V gave up 2 bases and J gave up 8 bases; unmatched junction bases: 5. The V gene's germline CDR1 is SGHTA and CDR2 FQGNSA. The CDR3 DNA is TGTGCCAGCAGCTTATTCGGGAGGGCCTATGAGCAGTTCTTC. Amino acid sequence: CASSLFGRAYEQFF.

The table lists this clone with many counts. The rearrangement uses TRBV6-1 and TRBJ1-5; 7 bases match TRBD1. The V gene's germline CDR1 is MNHNS and CDR2 SASEGT. V lost 8 bases and J lost 4; bases outside the gene matches: 8. This CDR3 spans 14 amino acids. CDR3 bases: TGTGCCAGCTTACTAGGGGGCCCAAATCAGCCCCAGCATTTT. Protein product: CASLLGGPNQPQHF.

This chain uses TRBV5-4 with TRBJ2-2; TRBD1 matches at 11 bases. CDR1 is SGHNT, CDR2 YYREEE, per germline (reference sequence). J was trimmed by 6 bases and V by 4 bases; bases with no gene match: 8. This CDR3 spans 16 amino acids. CDR3 DNA sequence: TGTGCCAGCAGCATCCCCGCGGGACAGGGGGCCGGGGAGCTGTTTTTT. Its protein product is CASSIPAGQGAGELFF.

The chain links TRBV2 to TRBJ2-3, with 10 bases that match TRBD2. CDR3 length: 15 amino acids. Trimming cost V 10 bases and J 4 bases; bases outside gene matches: 11. CDR1 and CDR2 from the germline V gene are SNHLY and FYNNEI. DNA for the CDR3: TGTGCCATCCCTCAGCGGGAGGGGAGCCCAGATACGCAGTATTTT. Its translation: CAIPQREGSPDTQYF.

This clone was picked up many times. The chain carries TRBV6-1 and TRBJ1-1; D is uncertain. The CDR3 extends over 13 amino acids. V lost 4 bases and J lost 0, with 6 bases in between. Germline V gene sequence: CDR1 MNHNS, CDR2 SASEGT. The CDR3 protein is CASSATMNTEAFF. In DNA form, the CDR3 reads TGTGCCAGCAGTGCGACAATGAACACTGAAGCTTTCTTT.

This clone was seen ten or more times. J is TRBJ1-3 and V is TRBV18, with 9 bases aligning to TRBD1. The CDR3 runs to 16 residues. The germline gives CDR1 KGHSH, CDR2 LQKENI. V shed 4 bases, J shed 8 bases, and the junction held 12 bases outside the gene matches. The CDR3 nucleotides read TGTGCCAGCTCACAACGGACAGGGGTCGCCTTAGACACCATATATTTT. This codes for CASSQRTGVALDTIYF.

Here the CDR3 reads CASSLGGEADGYTF. CDR3 coding DNA: TGCGCCAGCAGCTTGGGGGGCGAGGCGGATGGCTACACCTTC. The genes are TRBV5-1 and TRBJ1-2, with D maybe TRBD1 (5 bases). Germline values: CDR1 SGHRS, CDR2 YFSETQ. CDR3 size: 14 residues. Trimming stripped 0 bases from V and 6 bases from J, with 12 bases between.

This clone was seen at least ten times. Here the CDR3 reads CASRETGRNTEAFF. The CDR3 coding sequence is TGTGCCAGCAGGGAGACAGGGCGGAACACTGAAGCTTTCTTT. The gene calls are TRBV25-1 and TRBJ1-1; 7 bases are shared with TRBD1. V shed 6 bases, J shed 1 base, and the junction held 5 bases outside the gene matches. This CDR3 region has 14 residues. In germline, CDR1 is MGHDK, CDR2 SYGVNS.

The sample holds many counts of this clone. The chain employs TRBV11-2 and TRBJ2-1, with D possibly being TRBD1 (6 bases). CDR1 and CDR2 from the germline V gene are SGHAT and FQNNGV. With 4 bases removed from V and 2 bases from J, the gap between germline ends came to 12 bases. This CDR3 has 15 amino acids. The CDR3 loop reads CASSSRQATYNEQFF. CDR3 DNA: TGTGCCAGCAGCTCCCGACAGGCTACCTACAATGAGCAGTTCTTC.

This clone was counted at least ten times. This chain joins TRBV5-3 and TRBJ2-3; 12 bases fit TRBD2. TRBV5-3 falls under the ORF class, with uncertain function. V shed 0 bases, J shed 7 bases, and the junction held 18 bases outside the gene matches. This CDR3 has 20 residues. CDR3 residues: CARSLALDRGKTSGRNTQYF. CDR3 in DNA: TGTGCCAGAAGCTTGGCTTTGGACAGGGGAAAAACTAGCGGGAGGAATACGCAGTATTTT.

In this sample, this clone turned up a few times. The rearrangement uses TRBV7-9 and TRBJ1-2; D gene uncertain. V shed 1 base and J shed 1 base, with 10 bases lying between them. The V gene's germline CDR1 is SEHNR and CDR2 FQNEAQ (reference sequence). This CDR3 region has 15 residues. CDR3 DNA: TGTGCCAGCAGCTTAGGGAGTCGGGATAACTATGGCTACACCTTC. Its protein product is CASSLGSRDNYGYTF.

This clone turned up a few times. The chain combines TRBV27 with TRBJ1-6; no definite D call. The V and J ends lost 4 bases and 0 bases respectively, with 19 bases between them. This CDR3 is 19 amino acids long. CDR1 MNHEY and CDR2 SMNVEV come from the germline V gene (reference sequence). CDR3 DNA: TGTGCCAGCAGTTCCCCCCCGGGTTTAGGAAGCTCCTATAATTCACCCCTCCACTTT. Translated, it gives CASSSPPGLGSSYNSPLHF.

There are many counts of this clone. The gene calls are TRBV6-5 and TRBJ2-1; TRBD2 matches 10 bases. The CDR3 has 13 residues. Germline-derived CDR1 and CDR2 are MNHEY and SVGAGI. J gave up 8 bases and V 7 bases, and 5 bases lay outside the gene matches. CDR3 loop: CASKASGSYEQFF. The CDR3 nucleotides read TGTGCCAGCAAAGCTAGCGGGAGTTATGAGCAGTTCTTC.

This clone was recorded at least ten times. The genes are TRBV30 and TRBJ1-5, with 8 bases lining up with TRBD1. In germline, CDR1 is GTSNPN, CDR2 SVGIG (reference sequence). CDR3 size: 13 residues. With V trimmed by 6 bases and J by 7 bases, 8 bases remained unmatched. The CDR3 sequence: CACSGQGGQPQHF. The CDR3 nucleotides read TGTGCCTGTTCCGGACAGGGCGGCCAGCCCCAGCATTTT. Full variable domain (outside the CDR3, taken from reference TRBV30 and TRBJ1-5): SQTIHQWPATLVQPVGSPLSLECTVEGTSNPNLYWYRQAAGRGLQLLFYSVGIGQISSEVPQNLSASRPQDRQFILSSKKLLLSDSGFYLCACSGQGGQPQHFGDGTRLSIL.

The sample holds many counts of this clone. The chain uses TRBV7-2 and TRBJ2-3, with 8 nucleotides matching TRBD1. Germline CDR1 and CDR2: SGHTA and FQGNSA. There are 16 residues in the CDR3. Trimming cost V 5 bases and J 5 bases; bases outside gene matches: 12. The CDR3 spells CASSPPGQGWGDTQYF. Written as DNA, the CDR3 is TGTGCCAGCAGCCCCCCCGGACAGGGATGGGGAGATACGCAGTATTTT.

The chain has TRBV5-1 and TRBJ2-2, with TRBD2 matching 8 bases. The V gene end was trimmed by 0 bases and the J gene end by 7 bases; junction bases not matched to a gene: 5. This CDR3 contains 15 residues. Germline V CDR1 and CDR2: SGHRS, YFSETQ. The CDR3 coding sequence is TGCGCCAGCAGCTTGGCGTTAGCGGGGATCGGGGAGCTGTTTTTT. Its translation is CASSLALAGIGELFF.

This clone was observed at least ten times. The chain recombines TRBV4-1 with TRBJ1-5, with 7 nucleotides matching TRBD1. This CDR3 is 14 amino acids long. The germline V gene encodes CDR1 MGHRA and CDR2 YSYEKL. V lost 0 bases and J lost 4; bases outside the gene matches: 0. CDR3 loop: CASSQEQGNQPQHF. CDR3 coding DNA: TGCGCCAGCAGCCAAGAACAGGGGAATCAGCCCCAGCATTTT.

This clone was picked up many times. The chain is built from TRBV19 and TRBJ1-2; the D gene is possibly TRBD1 (5 bases). This CDR3 comprises 12 residues. Trimming shortened V by 5 bases and J by 4 bases, and 8 bases separated the two germline ends. Germline V gene data show CDR1 as LNHDA and CDR2 as SQIVND (reference sequence). The CDR3 nucleotides are TGTGCCAGTAGTTGGGGCATCTATGGCTACACCTTC. This gives the protein CASSWGIYGYTF. Full variable domain (rest looked up from reference TRBV19 and TRBJ1-2): DGGITQSPKYLFRKEGQNVTLSCEQNLNHDAMYWYRQDPGQGLRLIYYSQIVNDFQKGDIAEGYSVSREKKESFPLTVTSAQKNPTAFYLCASSWGIYGYTFGSGTRLTVV.

The table lists this clone with many counts. Germline and junction disagree at one end, which may indicate a read error. CDR3 DNA sequence: TGTGCTAGCAGCTTAGAGCTAGCGGGAATCGGGGAGCTGTTTTTT. It codes for CASSLELAGIGELFF. The chain combines TRBV7-7 with TRBJ2-2; the match to TRBD2 covers 9 bases. The CDR3 totals 15 residues. Germline CDR1 SSHAT, CDR2 FNYEAQ (reference sequence).

In its sample, this clone was seen many times. The rearrangement links TRBV2 to TRBJ2-2; 10 bases fit TRBD2. The CDR3 contains 15 residues. Germline-derived CDR1 and CDR2 are SNHLY and FYNNEI. V shed 9 bases and J 4 bases; nucleotides not matched to a gene: 8. The CDR3 here is CASLPSGRGTGELFF. CDR3 in DNA: TGTGCCAGTTTACCTAGCGGGAGAGGCACCGGGGAGCTGTTTTTT.

There are many counts of this clone. The chain carries TRBV10-3 and TRBJ1-6; D is unresolved. CDR3 length: 15 amino acids. Trimming removed 3 bases at V and 9 bases at J, with 15 bases between. Germline CDR1 ENHRY, CDR2 SYGVKD. Here the CDR3 DNA reads TGTGCCATCAGTGAAGACGGACTTCCAAGTTCACCCCTCCACTTT. It yields the protein CAISEDGLPSSPLHF.

This clone was seen at least ten times. The V and J genes are TRBV5-4 and TRBJ2-7; 11 positions match TRBD1. Germline CDR1 and CDR2: SGHNT and YYREEE (reference sequence). Trimming took 4 bases from V and 4 from J; bases not matched to a gene: 4. This CDR3 comprises 14 residues. The CDR3 sequence is CASSNRDRGYEQYF. Here the CDR3 DNA reads TGTGCCAGCAGCAACCGGGACAGGGGGTACGAGCAGTACTTC.

Many counts were recorded for this clone. This sequence joins TRBV14 and TRBJ2-2, with unresolved D. The CDR3 spans 14 residues. Trimming removed 1 base from V and 1 base from J, with 4 bases in between. Germline-derived CDR1 and CDR2 are SGHDN and FVKESK. The CDR3 sequence: CASSQAVNTGELFF. CDR3 sequence (DNA): TGTGCCAGCAGCCAAGCTGTGAACACCGGGGAGCTGTTTTTT.

This chain links TRBV15 with TRBJ2-4; possibly TRBD2 for D (6 bases). The germline V gene has CDR1 LNHNV and CDR2 YYDKDF (reference sequence). The CDR3 sequence is 16 residues long. V lost 4 bases and J 1 base, leaving 14 bases between the germline ends. The CDR3 DNA reads as TGTGCCACCAGCACTCCTCCCGGGGGTGCCAAAAACATTCAGTACTTC. Protein sequence: CATSTPPGGAKNIQYF.

This clone was seen repeatedly, ten times or more. This rearrangement joins TRBV19 to TRBJ1-1; 8 bases fit TRBD1. Germline CDR1 LNHDA, CDR2 SQIVND (reference sequence). V trimming: 6 bases; J trimming: 1 base; junction bases outside the gene matches: 1. This CDR3 has 13 amino acids. The CDR3 loop is CASSGQGNTEAFF. The CDR3 DNA sequence: TGTGCCAGTAGCGGACAGGGGAACACTGAAGCTTTCTTT.

The V gene is TRBV7-3, the J gene TRBJ2-6, with D possibly matching TRBD1 (6 bases). The CDR3 sequence is 17 residues long. The V and J ends lost 9 bases and 0 bases respectively, with 18 bases between them. CDR1 SGHTA and CDR2 FQGTGA come from the germline V gene. As DNA, the CDR3 is TGTGCCAGATGCCGGGACAACACGTGCTCTGGGGCCAACGTCCTGACTTTC. Its translation: CARCRDNTCSGANVLTF. Full variable domain (remainder filled in from reference TRBV7-3 and TRBJ2-6): GAGVSQTPSNKVTEKGKYVELRCDPISGHTALYWYRQSLGQGPEFLIYFQGTGAADDSGLPNDRFFAVRPEGSVSTLKIQRTERGDSAVYLCARCRDNTCSGANVLTFGAGSRLTVL.

This clone was seen repeatedly, ten times or more. The chain combines TRBV6-6 with TRBJ1-3; 8 nucleotides align to TRBD1. In germline, CDR1 is MNHNY, CDR2 SVGAGI (reference sequence). The trim removed 4 bases at V and 4 bases at J, leaving 6 bases unmatched. The CDR3 spans 15 residues. CDR3 loop: CASSLTTGAGNTIYF. In DNA, the CDR3 is TGTGCCAGCAGTTTGACGACAGGGGCCGGAAACACCATATATTTT.

Many counts were recorded for this clone. The CDR3 protein is CASSFGTNNEQFF. CDR3 nucleotides: TGTGCCAGCAGTTTTGGGACAAACAATGAGCAGTTCTTC. This chain joins TRBV6-5 and TRBJ2-1; weak D call: TRBD1 (6 bases). The ends were cut back, 4 bases at V and 5 bases at J, with 9 bases in the middle. This CDR3 contains 13 residues. CDR1 is MNHEY, CDR2 SVGAGI, per germline.

This clone is judged medium-sized. V and J are TRBV6-1 and TRBJ2-1; 12 bases are shared with TRBD2. CDR3 length: 15 amino acids. Germline V CDR1 and CDR2: MNHNS, SASEGT. The J segment lost 8 bases and the V segment lost 2 bases, leaving 4 bases of the junction unmatched. For the CDR3, the DNA is TGTGCCAGCAGTGAACTAGCGGGAGGGCCGTATGAGCAGTTCTTC. The encoded protein is CASSELAGGPYEQFF.

There are many counts of this clone. The rearrangement joins TRBV7-9 to TRBJ2-3, with no clear D. The V end lost 6 bases, the J end lost 0 bases, and 4 bases lay between the germline ends. This CDR3 has 12 residues. Germline V gene sequence: CDR1 SEHNR, CDR2 FQNEAQ (reference sequence). The CDR3 protein is CASSLSTDTQYF. As DNA, the CDR3 is TGTGCCAGCAGTCTTAGCACAGATACGCAGTATTTT.

V and J are TRBV15 and TRBJ2-5; 10 bases fit TRBD1. Looked up from germline, CDR1 is LNHNV and CDR2 is YYDKDF (reference sequence). V was pared by 5 bases and J by 4 bases, with 13 bases of the junction left unmatched. The CDR3 runs to 17 residues. The CDR3 is CATSGRQGAMEGETQYF. The CDR3 DNA sequence: TGTGCCACCAGCGGAAGACAGGGGGCGATGGAGGGAGAGACCCAGTACTTC.